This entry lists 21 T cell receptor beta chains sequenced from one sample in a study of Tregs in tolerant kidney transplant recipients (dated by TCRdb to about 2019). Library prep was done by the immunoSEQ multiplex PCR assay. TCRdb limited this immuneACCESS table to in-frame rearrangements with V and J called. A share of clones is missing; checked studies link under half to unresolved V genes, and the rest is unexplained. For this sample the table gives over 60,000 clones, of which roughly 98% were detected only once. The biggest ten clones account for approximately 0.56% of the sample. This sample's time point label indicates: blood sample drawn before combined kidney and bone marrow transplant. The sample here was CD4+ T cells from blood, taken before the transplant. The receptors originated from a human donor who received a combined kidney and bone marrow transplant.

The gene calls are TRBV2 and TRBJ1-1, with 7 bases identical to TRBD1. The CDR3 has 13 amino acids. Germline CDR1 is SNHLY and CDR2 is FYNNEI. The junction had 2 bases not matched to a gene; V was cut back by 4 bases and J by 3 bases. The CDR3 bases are TGTGCCAGCAGTGGACAGGGTTACACTGAAGCTTTCTTT. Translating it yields CASSGQGYTEAFF.

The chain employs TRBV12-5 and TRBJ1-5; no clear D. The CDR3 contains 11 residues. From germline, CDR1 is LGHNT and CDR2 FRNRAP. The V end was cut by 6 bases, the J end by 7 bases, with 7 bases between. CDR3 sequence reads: CASGFSQPQHF. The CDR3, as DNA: TGTGCTAGTGGCTTCTCCCAGCCCCAGCATTTT.

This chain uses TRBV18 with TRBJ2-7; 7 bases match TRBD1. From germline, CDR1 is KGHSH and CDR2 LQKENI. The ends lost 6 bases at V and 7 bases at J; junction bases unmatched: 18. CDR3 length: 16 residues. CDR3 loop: CASSPKGGAVSGEQYF. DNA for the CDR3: TGTGCCAGCTCCCCAAAAGGGGGCGCGGTCTCAGGGGAGCAGTACTTC.

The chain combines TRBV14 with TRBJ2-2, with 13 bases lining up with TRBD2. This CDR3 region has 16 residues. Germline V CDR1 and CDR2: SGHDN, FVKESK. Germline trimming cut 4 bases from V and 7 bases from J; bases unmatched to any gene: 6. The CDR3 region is CASSPLAGGPDGELFF. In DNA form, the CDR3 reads TGTGCCAGCAGCCCACTAGCGGGAGGGCCTGACGGGGAGCTGTTTTTT. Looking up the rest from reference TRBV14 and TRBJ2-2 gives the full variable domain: EAGVTQFPSHSVIEKGQTVTLRCDPISGHDNLYWYRRVMGKEIKFLLHFVKESKQDESGMPNNRFLAERTGGTYSTLKVQPAELEDSGVYFCASSPLAGGPDGELFFGEGSRLTVL.

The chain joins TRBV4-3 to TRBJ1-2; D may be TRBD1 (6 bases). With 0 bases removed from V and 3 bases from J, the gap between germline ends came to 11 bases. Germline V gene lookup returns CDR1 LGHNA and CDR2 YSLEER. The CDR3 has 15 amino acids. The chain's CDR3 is CASSQDSTGYYGYTF. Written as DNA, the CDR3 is TGCGCCAGCAGCCAAGATTCCACAGGGTACTATGGCTACACCTTC.

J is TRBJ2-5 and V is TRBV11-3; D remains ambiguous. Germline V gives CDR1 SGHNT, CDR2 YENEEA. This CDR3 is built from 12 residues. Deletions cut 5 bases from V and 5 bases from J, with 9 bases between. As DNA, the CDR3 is TGTGCCAGCAGCGGTCTATCGGAGACCCAGTACTTC. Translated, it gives CASSGLSETQYF.

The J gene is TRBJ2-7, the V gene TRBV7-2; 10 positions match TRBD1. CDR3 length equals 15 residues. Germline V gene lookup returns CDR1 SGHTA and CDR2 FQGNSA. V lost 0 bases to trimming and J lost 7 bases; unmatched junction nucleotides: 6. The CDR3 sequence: CASSLAGTGEEEQYF. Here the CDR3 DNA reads TGTGCCAGCAGCTTAGCCGGGACAGGGGAGGAAGAGCAGTACTTC.

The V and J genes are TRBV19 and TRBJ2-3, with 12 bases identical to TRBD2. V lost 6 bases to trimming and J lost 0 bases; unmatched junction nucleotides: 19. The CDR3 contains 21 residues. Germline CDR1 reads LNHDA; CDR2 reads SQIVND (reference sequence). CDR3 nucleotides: TGTGCCAGTAGGCCGCGGCCGGGACTAGCGGGTTCTGTGCCTAGCACAGATACGCAGTATTTT. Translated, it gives CASRPRPGLAGSVPSTDTQYF.

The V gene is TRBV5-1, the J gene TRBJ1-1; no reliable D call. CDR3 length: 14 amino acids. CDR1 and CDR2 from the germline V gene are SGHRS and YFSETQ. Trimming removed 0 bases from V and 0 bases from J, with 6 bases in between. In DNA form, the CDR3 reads TGCGCCAGCAGCTTGGAACAGCTGAACACTGAAGCTTTCTTT. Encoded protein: CASSLEQLNTEAFF.

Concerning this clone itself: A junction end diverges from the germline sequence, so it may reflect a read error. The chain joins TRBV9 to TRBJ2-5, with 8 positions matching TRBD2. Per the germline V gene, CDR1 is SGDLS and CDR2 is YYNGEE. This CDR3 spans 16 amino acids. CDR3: CASNVGIAGIAETQYF. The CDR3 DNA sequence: TGTGCCAGCAACGTAGGAATAGCGGGAATCGCTGAGACCCAGTACTTC.

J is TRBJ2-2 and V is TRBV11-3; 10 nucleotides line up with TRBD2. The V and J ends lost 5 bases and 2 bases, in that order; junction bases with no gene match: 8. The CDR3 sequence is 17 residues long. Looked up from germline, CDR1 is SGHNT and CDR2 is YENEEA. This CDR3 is CASSPLAGVYNTGELFF. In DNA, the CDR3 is TGTGCCAGCAGCCCGCTAGCGGGAGTTTATAACACCGGGGAGCTGTTTTTT.

Here the CDR3 DNA reads TGTGCCAGCTCACGTTCCGGGACAGGGGGCCGCAATCAGCCCCAGCATTTT. It is translated as CASSRSGTGGRNQPQHF. The chain is built from TRBV18 and TRBJ1-5; 12 bases fit TRBD1. The germline CDR1 and CDR2 sequences are KGHSH and LQKENI. The CDR3 length is 17 residues. The junction had 6 bases not matched to a gene; V was cut back by 4 bases and J by 2 bases.

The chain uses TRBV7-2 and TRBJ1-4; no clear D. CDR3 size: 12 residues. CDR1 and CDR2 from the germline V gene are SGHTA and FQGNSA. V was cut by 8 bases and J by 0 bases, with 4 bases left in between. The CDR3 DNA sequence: TGTGCCAGCTCGGCAACTAATGAAAAACTGTTTTTT. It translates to CASSATNEKLFF.

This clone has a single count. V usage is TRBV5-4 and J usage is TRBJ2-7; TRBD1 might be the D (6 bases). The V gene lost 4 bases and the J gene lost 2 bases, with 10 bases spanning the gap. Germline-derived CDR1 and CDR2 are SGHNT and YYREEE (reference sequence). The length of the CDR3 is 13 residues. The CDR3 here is CASSPGGPYEQYF. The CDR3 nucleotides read TGTGCCAGCAGCCCTGGGGGCCCCTACGAGCAGTACTTC.

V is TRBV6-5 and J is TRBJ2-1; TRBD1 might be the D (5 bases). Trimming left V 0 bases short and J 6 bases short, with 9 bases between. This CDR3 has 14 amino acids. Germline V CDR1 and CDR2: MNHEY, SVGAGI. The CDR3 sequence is CASSYSRTINEQFF. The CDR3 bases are TGTGCCAGCAGTTACTCTAGGACAATCAATGAGCAGTTCTTC.

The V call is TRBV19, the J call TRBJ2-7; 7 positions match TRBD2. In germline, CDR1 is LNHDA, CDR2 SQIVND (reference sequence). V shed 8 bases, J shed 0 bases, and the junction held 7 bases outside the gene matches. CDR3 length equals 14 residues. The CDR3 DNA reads TGTGCCAGTGCTAAAGCGGGGATCTCCTACGAGCAGTACTTC. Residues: CASAKAGISYEQYF.

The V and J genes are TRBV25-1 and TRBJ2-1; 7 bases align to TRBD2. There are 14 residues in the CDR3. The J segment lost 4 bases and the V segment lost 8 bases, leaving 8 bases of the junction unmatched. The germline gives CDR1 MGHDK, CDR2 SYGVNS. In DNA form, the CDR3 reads TGTGCCAGCGGGAGGGAGGGGTTTTACAATGAGCAGTTCTTC. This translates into CASGREGFYNEQFF.

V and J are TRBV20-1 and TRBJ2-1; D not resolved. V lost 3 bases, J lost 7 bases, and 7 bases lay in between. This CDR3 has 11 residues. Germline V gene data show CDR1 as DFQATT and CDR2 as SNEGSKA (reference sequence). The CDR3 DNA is TGCAGTGCTAGCCCGTTAAATGAGCAGTTCTTC. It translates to CSASPLNEQFF.

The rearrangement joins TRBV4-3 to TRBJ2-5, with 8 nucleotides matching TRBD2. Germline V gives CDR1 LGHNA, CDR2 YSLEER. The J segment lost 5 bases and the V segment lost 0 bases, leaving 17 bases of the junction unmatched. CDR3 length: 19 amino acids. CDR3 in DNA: TGCGCCAGCAGCCAAGAAGTCCCGCGGGGGGCGTCTCCAGGGGAGACCCAGTACTTC. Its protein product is CASSQEVPRGASPGETQYF.

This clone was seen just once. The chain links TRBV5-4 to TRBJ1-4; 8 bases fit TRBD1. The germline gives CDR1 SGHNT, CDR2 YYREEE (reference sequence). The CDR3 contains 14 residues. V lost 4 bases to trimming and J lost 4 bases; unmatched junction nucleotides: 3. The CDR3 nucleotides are TGTGCCAGCAGCAGGGACAGGTTTAATGAAAAACTGTTTTTT. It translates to CASSRDRFNEKLFF.

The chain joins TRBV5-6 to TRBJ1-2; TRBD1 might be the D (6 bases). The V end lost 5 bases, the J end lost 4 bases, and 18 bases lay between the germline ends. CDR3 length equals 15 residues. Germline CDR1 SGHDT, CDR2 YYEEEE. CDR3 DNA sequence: TGTGCCAGCAGGTCACTCAGGGACATTATCTATGGCTACACCTTC. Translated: CASRSLRDIIYGYTF.